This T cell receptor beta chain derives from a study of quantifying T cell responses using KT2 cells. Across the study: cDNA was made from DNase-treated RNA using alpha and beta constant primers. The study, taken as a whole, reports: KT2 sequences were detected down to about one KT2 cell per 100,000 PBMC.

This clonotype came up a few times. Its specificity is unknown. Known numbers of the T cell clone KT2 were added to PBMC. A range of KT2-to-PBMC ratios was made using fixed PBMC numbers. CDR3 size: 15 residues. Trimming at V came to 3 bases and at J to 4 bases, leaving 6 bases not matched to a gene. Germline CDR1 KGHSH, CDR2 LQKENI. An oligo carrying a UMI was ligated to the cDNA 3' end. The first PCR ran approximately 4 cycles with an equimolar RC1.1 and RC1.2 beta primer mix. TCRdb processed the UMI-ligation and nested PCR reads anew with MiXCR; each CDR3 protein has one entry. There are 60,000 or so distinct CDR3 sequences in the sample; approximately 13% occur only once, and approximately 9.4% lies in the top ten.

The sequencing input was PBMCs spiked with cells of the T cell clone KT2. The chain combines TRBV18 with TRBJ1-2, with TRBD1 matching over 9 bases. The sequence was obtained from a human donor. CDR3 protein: CASSPRTGDSYGYTF. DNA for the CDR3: TGTGCCAGCTCACCCAGGACAGGGGACAGCTATGGCTACACCTTC. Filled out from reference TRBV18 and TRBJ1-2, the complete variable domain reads NAGVMQNPRHLVRRRGQEARLRCSPMKGHSHVYWYRQLPEEGLKFMVYLQKENIIDESGMPKERFSAEFPKEGPSILRIQQVVRGDSAAYFCASSPRTGDSYGYTFGSGTRLTVV.